The present T cell receptor (beta chain) was sequenced within a study of shared clonotypes between healthy human individuals. The study's findings and limits: Sorted-subset sequencing, rarefaction showed, was incomplete despite large depth.

Details on this clone: The target antigen is unknown.

The V and J ends lost 1 base and 2 bases, in that order; junction bases with no gene match: 4. Germline values: CDR1 SEHNR, CDR2 FQNEAQ (reference sequence). The CDR3 spans 15 residues. CD45RO-negative, CCR7-positively selected cells formed the naive CD8 fraction, excluding terminally differentiated effector memory CD45RA+ cells. Caucasian adults living in Nashville, Tennessee, provided all samples. Every subset's genomic DNA went evenly onto several immunoSEQ plates. TCRdb's copy holds only in-frame clones and misses some; the assay was immunoSEQ multiplex PCR. The table lists 750,000 to 1,000,000 clones, almost 95% of them singletons.

Sequenced material: naive CD8+ T cells sorted from blood. The chain joins TRBV7-9 to TRBJ2-7; 8 bases are a match to TRBD1. This TCR came from a man aged 25 to 40 in good health. Here the CDR3 reads CASSLVDRGTYEQYF. Here the CDR3 DNA reads TGTGCCAGCAGCTTAGTAGACAGGGGTACCTACGAGCAGTACTTC.